This T cell receptor beta chain was identified during a study of post-analysis software for immune sequencing data. As to this clonotype: Its cognate antigen is unknown.

Sequencing libraries made from TCR beta cDNA carried unique molecular identifiers. One entry per CDR3 protein results from TCRdb running MiXCR on the PCR reads. The data contain about 430,000 distinct CDR3 sequences, approximately 37% of them singletons. Study results and caveats: Four to six TRBV segments were more frequent in patients than controls; TRBV5-6, TRBV5-1 and TRBV20-1 belonged to this group.

The germline V gene encodes CDR1 SGHTA and CDR2 FQGNSA. The J segment lost 0 bases and the V segment lost 5 bases, leaving 13 bases of the junction unmatched. This CDR3 contains 19 residues. The receptor was isolated from a girl between 2 and 10 years old with multiple sclerosis. The sequenced material came from blood. This chain connects TRBV7-2 to TRBJ2-1, with TRBD2 identical over 10 bases. The chain's CDR3 is CASSPPGLAKTSSYNEQFF. The CDR3 bases are TGTGCCAGCAGCCCTCCGGGACTAGCGAAAACGAGCTCCTACAATGAGCAGTTCTTC.